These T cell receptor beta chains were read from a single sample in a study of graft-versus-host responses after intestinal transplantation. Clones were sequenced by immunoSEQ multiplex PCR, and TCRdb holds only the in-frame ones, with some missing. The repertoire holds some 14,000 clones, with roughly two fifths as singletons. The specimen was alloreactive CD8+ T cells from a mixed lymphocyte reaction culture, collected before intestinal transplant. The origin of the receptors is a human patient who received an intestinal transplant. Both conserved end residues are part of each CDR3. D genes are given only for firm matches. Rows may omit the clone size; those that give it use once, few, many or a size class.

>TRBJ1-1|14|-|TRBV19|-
CASSISGGRTEAFF
TGTGCCAGTAGTATTTCGGGGGGGCGGACTGAAGCTTTCTTT
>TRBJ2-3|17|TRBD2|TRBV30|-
CAWSVLGSGTLTDTQYF
TGTGCCTGGAGTGTACTGGGAAGCGGGACCCTAACAGATACGCAGTATTTT
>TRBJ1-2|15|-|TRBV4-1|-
CASSQLPGTTYGYTF
TGCGCCAGCAGCCAACTTCCAGGGACAACCTATGGCTACACCTTC
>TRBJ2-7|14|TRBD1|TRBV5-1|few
CASSLGQGEYEQYF
TGCGCCAGCAGCCTCGGACAGGGGGAGTACGAGCAGTACTTC
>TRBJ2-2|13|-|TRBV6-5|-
CASSYGQTGELFF
TGTGCCAGCAGTTATGGGCAGACCGGGGAGCTGTTTTTT
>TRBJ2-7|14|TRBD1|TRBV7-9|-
CASSETGGGYEQYF
TGTGCCAGCAGCGAGACAGGGGGCGGTTACGAGCAGTACTTC
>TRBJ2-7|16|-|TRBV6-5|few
CASSYSRGQGNYEQYF
TGTGCCAGCAGTTACTCAAGAGGACAAGGTAACTACGAGCAGTACTTC
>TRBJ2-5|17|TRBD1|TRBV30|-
CAWSEEAILTGEETQYF
TGTGCCTGGAGTGAAGAGGCCATCCTGACAGGGGAAGAGACCCAGTACTTC
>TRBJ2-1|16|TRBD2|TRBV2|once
CASGVKRESSYNEQFF
TGTGCCAGCGGAGTAAAGCGGGAGAGCTCCTACAATGAGCAGTTCTTC
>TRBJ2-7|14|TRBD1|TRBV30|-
CAWSPGQGQDEQYF
TGTGCCTGGAGTCCCGGACAGGGTCAAGACGAGCAGTACTTC
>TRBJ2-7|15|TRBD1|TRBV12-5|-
CASNAPGQGLYEQYF
TGTGCTAGCAATGCCCCGGGACAGGGCCTCTACGAGCAGTACTTC
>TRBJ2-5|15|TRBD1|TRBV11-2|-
CASSSSPTGEETQYF
TGTGCCAGCAGCTCAAGCCCCACAGGGGAGGAGACCCAGTACTTC
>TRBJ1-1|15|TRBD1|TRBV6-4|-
CASREQGAVGTEAFF
TGTGCCAGCAGGGAACAGGGGGCAGTAGGGACTGAAGCTTTCTTT
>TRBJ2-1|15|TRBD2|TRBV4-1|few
CASSRTSGSYNEQFF
TGCGCCAGCAGCCGGACTAGCGGCTCCTACAATGAGCAGTTCTTC
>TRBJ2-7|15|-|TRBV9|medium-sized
CASSVVGDSSYEQYF
TGTGCCAGCAGCGTAGTTGGGGACTCCTCCTACGAGCAGTACTTC
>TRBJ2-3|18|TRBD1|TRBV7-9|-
CASSTNIPGQGALDTQYF
TGTGCCAGCAGCACAAACATCCCGGGACAGGGGGCGTTAGATACGCAGTATTTT
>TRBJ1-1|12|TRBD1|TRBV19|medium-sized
CATRTGWTEAFF
TGTGCCACTAGGACAGGGTGGACTGAAGCTTTCTTT
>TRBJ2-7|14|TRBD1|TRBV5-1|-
CASSPTGDAYEQYF
TGCGCCAGCAGCCCAACAGGGGATGCCTACGAGCAGTACTTC
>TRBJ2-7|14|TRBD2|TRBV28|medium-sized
CASSFGLAAYEQYF
TGTGCCAGCAGTTTCGGACTAGCGGCCTACGAGCAGTACTTC
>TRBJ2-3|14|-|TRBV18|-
CASSPRHRTDTQYF
TGTGCCAGCTCACCACGACACCGCACAGATACGCAGTATTTT
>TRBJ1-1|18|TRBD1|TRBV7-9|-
CASSPIVGGTGLDTEAFF
TGTGCCAGCAGCCCTATCGTTGGAGGGACAGGGTTGGACACTGAAGCTTTCTTT
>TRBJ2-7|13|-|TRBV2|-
CASSRRQDYEQYF
TGTGCCAGCAGTCGGAGGCAGGACTACGAGCAGTACTTC
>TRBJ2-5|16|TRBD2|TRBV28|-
CASSHDIAGGGETQYF
TGTGCCAGCAGTCATGATATAGCGGGAGGGGGAGAGACCCAGTACTTC
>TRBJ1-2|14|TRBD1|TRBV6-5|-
CASSFTGTGSGYTF
TGTGCCAGCAGTTTTACCGGGACAGGGTCCGGCTACACCTTC
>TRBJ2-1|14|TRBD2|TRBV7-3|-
CASSLAGGHNEQFF
TGTGCCAGCAGCTTAGCGGGAGGGCACAATGAGCAGTTCTTC
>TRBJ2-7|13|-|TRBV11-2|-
CASSLGLLYEQYF
TGTGCCAGCAGCTTAGGTCTTCTCTACGAGCAGTACTTC
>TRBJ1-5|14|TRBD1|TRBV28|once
CASSFPRGDQPQHF
TGTGCCAGCAGTTTTCCCAGGGGGGATCAGCCCCAGCATTTT
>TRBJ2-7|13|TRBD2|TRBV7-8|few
CASSIAGAGEQYF
TGTGCCAGCAGCATAGCGGGAGCGGGCGAGCAGTACTTC
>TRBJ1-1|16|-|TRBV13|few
CASSIGQHFMNTEAFF
TGTGCCAGCAGCATCGGACAGCATTTCATGAACACTGAAGCTTTCTTT
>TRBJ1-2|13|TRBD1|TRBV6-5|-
CASNQRTGVGYTF
TGTGCCAGCAATCAAAGGACAGGGGTCGGCTACACCTTC
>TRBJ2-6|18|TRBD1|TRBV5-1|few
CASSTWDRAESGANVLTF
TGCGCCAGCAGCACCTGGGACAGGGCGGAATCTGGGGCCAACGTCCTGACTTTC
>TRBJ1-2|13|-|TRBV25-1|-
CASSEGPGGGYTF
TGTGCCAGCAGTGAAGGGCCCGGAGGTGGCTACACCTTC
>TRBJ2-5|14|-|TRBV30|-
CAWSSNSGAETQYF
TGTGCCTGGAGTAGTAATAGCGGAGCAGAGACCCAGTACTTC
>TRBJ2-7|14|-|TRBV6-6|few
CASSNAMSSYEQYF
TGTGCCAGCAGTAACGCGATGAGCTCCTACGAGCAGTACTTC
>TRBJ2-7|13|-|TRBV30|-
CAWSAGVSYEQYF
TGTGCCTGGAGTGCGGGAGTCTCCTACGAGCAGTACTTC
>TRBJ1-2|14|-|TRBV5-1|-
CASSLGQFNWGYTF
TGCGCCAGCAGCTTGGGACAATTTAATTGGGGCTACACCTTC
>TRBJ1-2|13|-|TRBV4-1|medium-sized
CASSQATAYGYTF
TGCGCCAGCAGCCAAGCGACAGCATATGGCTACACCTTC